A selection of T cell receptor beta chains follows, all from one sample in a study of Ad26.COV2.S vaccination and SARS-CoV-2 variants. Data came from immunoSEQ multiplex PCR; TCRdb stores just in-frame clones and leaves some out. The profile shows roughly 410,000 clones, roughly 80% of them singletons. The sample in question was peripheral blood, obtained in a trial of Ad26.COV2.S vaccine versus placebo. Receptors originate from a person between 18 and 59 years old who received the Ad26.COV2.S COVID-19 vaccine or a placebo. Both conserved end residues are part of each CDR3. D genes are given only for firm matches. The size of a clone is reported for some rows only, either as once, few or many, or as a class for expanded clones.

16,TRBV11-2,-,-,TRBJ2-1,TGTGCCAGCAGCTCTGGGCCACAGAGGGGTTACAATGAGCAGTTCTTC,CASSSGPQRGYNEQFF
17,TRBV11-2,once,-,TRBJ2-5,TGTGCCAGCAGCTTAGATGTCGTCGGGGCCGAAAGAGAGACCCAGTACTTC,CASSLDVVGAERETQYF
14,TRBV6-5,-,-,TRBJ1-2,TGTGCCAGCAGTTACTCCTTGTCGGACTATGGCTACACCTTC,CASSYSLSDYGYTF
12,TRBV6-6,-,-,TRBJ2-3,TGTGCCAGCAGTCCCGACACAGATACGCAGTATTTT,CASSPDTDTQYF
15,TRBV6-1,once,TRBD1,TRBJ2-7,TGTGCCAGCAGGCCAACCGCGGGACAGGGCTACGAGCAGTACTTC,CASRPTAGQGYEQYF
15,TRBV19,-,-,TRBJ2-1,TGTGCCAGCAATGGCGGGCCCCTCTCCTACAATGAGCAGTTCTTC,CASNGGPLSYNEQFF
15,TRBV4-3,-,TRBD2,TRBJ2-2,TGCGCCAGCAGCCCGCCCCCCGGGGGGACCGGGGAGCTGTTTTTT,CASSPPPGGTGELFF
15,TRBV30,-,-,TRBJ1-5,TGTGCCTGGAGTGTTGGTGGCAGCACGAATCAGCCCCAGCATTTT,CAWSVGGSTNQPQHF
19,TRBV5-6,-,-,TRBJ1-1,TGTGCCAGCAGCCTTCTTATAGACAAGAAGGGGAGAATGAACACTGAAGCTTTCTTT,CASSLLIDKKGRMNTEAFF
14,TRBV18,-,-,TRBJ2-2,TGTGCCAGCTCACCCGGACAGTTCACCGGGGAGCTGTTTTTT,CASSPGQFTGELFF
13,TRBV5-4,-,TRBD1,TRBJ1-2,TGTGCCAGCAGCTCCTATACAGGGGATGGCTACACCTTC,CASSSYTGDGYTF
15,TRBV3-1/TRBV3-2,-,-,TRBJ1-4,TGTGCCAGCAGCCGATACAGGGCCTGGTGGGAAAAACTGTTTTTT,CASSRYRAWWEKLFF
13,TRBV10-1,-,-,TRBJ1-6,TGCGCCAGCAGTGAAGGACGTCTGTCACCCCTCCACTTT,CASSEGRLSPLHF
16,TRBV11-3,-,TRBD2,TRBJ2-2,TGTGCCAGCAGCCCCGGACTAGCGGCAAACACCGGGGAGCTGTTTTTT,CASSPGLAANTGELFF
15,TRBV2,-,-,TRBJ1-1,TGTGCCAGCAGTGAAGACAGGGTGGCAGACACTGAAGCTTTCTTT,CASSEDRVADTEAFF
18,TRBV27,-,-,TRBJ2-5,TGTGCCAGCAGTCCTTTAGTTACGGGACCCTTATGGAGGGAGACCCAGTACTTC,CASSPLVTGPLWRETQYF
14,TRBV19,many,TRBD1,TRBJ1-5,TGTGCCAGTAGTATAATCCCCGGGACAGCCTACCAGCATTTT,CASSIIPGTAYQHF